The 17 T cell receptor beta chains below come from one sample, sequenced in a study of cytomegalovirus exposure and HLA in healthy donors. It was with 60 Vbeta and 13 Jbeta primers that the PCR ran. Sequencing used immunoSEQ multiplex PCR; TCRdb keeps in-frame clones, though not all of them. The data hold approximately 110,000 clones, with around two thirds observed a single time. Sequencing input: PBMCs. Receptor source: a man aged 25-45 years in good health and CMV-seropositive.

V gene TRBV5-6 combines with J gene TRBJ1-5; no firm D call. The germline CDR1 and CDR2 sequences are SGHDT and YYEEEE. This CDR3 region has 14 residues. V gave up 4 bases and J gave up 1 base, with 9 bases separating them. The CDR3 sequence: CASSPRSSNQPQHF. The CDR3 DNA sequence: TGTGCCAGCAGCCCTAGGAGCAGCAATCAGCCCCAGCATTTT.

The chain employs TRBV29-1 and TRBJ2-5, with D perhaps TRBD1 (5 bases). Trimming took off 0 bases at V and 6 bases at J, with 17 bases between the two ends. This CDR3 spans 15 amino acids. The germline V gene has CDR1 SQVTM and CDR2 ANQGSEA. CDR3 DNA sequence: TGCAGCGTTGAAGATTGGCAGGGCATAGATCAGACCCAGTACTTC. The encoded protein is CSVEDWQGIDQTQYF.

This clone showed up just once. The V and J genes are TRBV2 and TRBJ1-5; D unresolved. Germline V CDR1 and CDR2: SNHLY, FYNNEI. The length of the CDR3 is 13 residues. The V end lost 4 bases, the J end lost 5 bases, and 9 bases lay between the germline ends. CDR3 DNA sequence: TGTGCCAGCAGTGTTAACACCTATCAGCCCCAGCATTTT. This encodes CASSVNTYQPQHF. Full variable domain (rest looked up from reference TRBV2 and TRBJ1-5): EPEVTQTPSHQVTQMGQEVILRCVPISNHLYFYWYRQILGQKVEFLVSFYNNEISEKSEIFDDQFSVERPDGSNFTLKIRSTKLEDSAMYFCASSVNTYQPQHFGDGTRLSIL.

J is TRBJ1-3 and V is TRBV6-6; D is unclear. Trimming shortened V by 1 base and J by 4 bases, and 11 bases separated the two germline ends. There are 15 residues in the CDR3. Germline V gene lookup returns CDR1 MNHNY and CDR2 SVGAGI (reference sequence). For the CDR3, the DNA is TGTGCCAGCAGTTACTGGGAGGGTACGGGAAACACCATATATTTT. Encoded protein: CASSYWEGTGNTIYF.

The rearrangement links TRBV10-3 to TRBJ2-5; possibly TRBD1 for D (5 bases). The V and J ends lost 2 bases and 5 bases respectively, with 6 bases between them. Germline CDR1 reads ENHRY; CDR2 reads SYGVKD. This CDR3 has 12 amino acids. CDR3 in amino acids: CAISEGAETQYF. CDR3 coding DNA: TGTGCCATCAGTGAGGGGGCCGAGACCCAGTACTTC.

This clone was counted a few times. The chain is built from TRBV7-9 and TRBJ1-4; no reliable D call. The CDR3 totals 15 residues. Germline loops: CDR1 SEHNR, CDR2 FQNEAQ (reference sequence). V shed 4 bases and J shed 8 bases, with 17 bases lying between them. This CDR3 is CASSSGRAVGEKLFF. The DNA for the CDR3 is TGTGCCAGCAGCTCCGGGCGGGCGGTTGGGGAAAAACTGTTTTTT.

This clone was picked up a small number of times. This chain joins TRBV10-3 and TRBJ1-5; D ambiguous. The CDR3 contains 12 residues. The germline gives CDR1 ENHRY, CDR2 SYGVKD. Trimming shortened V by 8 bases and J by 4 bases, and 9 bases separated the two germline ends. Here the CDR3 reads CAIRQDNQPQHF. In DNA form, the CDR3 reads TGTGCCATCCGGCAGGATAATCAGCCCCAGCATTTT.

The chain joins TRBV4-1 to TRBJ2-2; a possible D gene is TRBD1 (6 bases). There are 16 residues in the CDR3. V shed 2 bases and J shed 0 bases, with 10 bases lying between them. The germline V gene encodes CDR1 MGHRA and CDR2 YSYEKL. CDR3 nucleotide sequence: TGCGCCAGCAGCCAACAGGGGTCCGCGAACACCGGGGAGCTGTTTTTT. This sequence encodes CASSQQGSANTGELFF.

The chain uses TRBV29-1 and TRBJ2-7; 7 bases align to TRBD1. Germline V CDR1 and CDR2: SQVTM, ANQGSEA. V lost 7 bases and J lost 2; bases outside the gene matches: 5. The CDR3 extends over 12 amino acids. The CDR3 nucleotides read TGCAGCGCTGTACAGGGGCCCTACGAGCAGTACTTC. Protein: CSAVQGPYEQYF.

The sample holds one count of this clone. The chain joins TRBV6-5 to TRBJ2-3; 9 positions match TRBD2. J was trimmed by 7 bases and V by 2 bases; bases with no gene match: 4. CDR1 MNHEY and CDR2 SVGAGI come from the germline V gene. CDR3 length: 14 residues. The CDR3 sequence is CASSYGTSMNTQYF. In nucleotides, the CDR3 is TGTGCCAGCAGTTACGGGACTAGCATGAATACGCAGTATTTT.

This chain connects TRBV7-9 to TRBJ2-1, with D maybe TRBD2 (6 bases). V lost 4 bases and J 10 bases, leaving 20 bases between the germline ends. CDR1 is SEHNR, CDR2 FQNEAQ, per germline (reference sequence). CDR3 length: 15 amino acids. In nucleotides, the CDR3 is TGTGCCAGCAGCTCCCGAGGGACTGGTTTAACGGAGCAGTTCTTC. Its translation is CASSSRGTGLTEQFF.

Note on this clone: The sample contains more than one DNA sequence encoding this CDR3. The gene calls are TRBV27 and TRBJ1-5; D might be TRBD1 (5 bases). The ends were cut back, 3 bases at V and 1 base at J, with 7 bases in the middle. CDR1 is MNHEY, CDR2 SMNVEV, per germline (reference sequence). The CDR3 has 14 residues. The CDR3 DNA is TGTGCCAGCAGTTTTGGGGGGAGCAATCAGCCCCAGCATTTT. This translates into CASSFGGSNQPQHF.

This chain joins TRBV6-6 and TRBJ1-1, with D possibly being TRBD1 (5 bases). CDR3 size: 16 residues. V gave up 0 bases and J gave up 0 bases, with 11 bases separating them. CDR1 is MNHNY and CDR2 is SVGAGI in the germline V gene (reference sequence). CDR3 sequence reads: CASSYSGDSVNTEAFF. The CDR3 coding sequence is TGTGCCAGCAGTTACTCAGGGGATTCGGTGAACACTGAAGCTTTCTTT.

A remark on this clone: One end of the junction is discordant with germline, which a read error may explain. This rearrangement joins TRBV7-9 to TRBJ1-2; a possible D gene is TRBD1 (5 bases). Germline values: CDR1 SEHNR, CDR2 FQNEAQ (reference sequence). The CDR3 is 13 residues long. The CDR3 reads CSSSADNPAGYTF. The CDR3 DNA reads TGTTCCAGCAGCGCGGACAACCCCGCCGGCTACACCTTC. Complete variable domain (other parts from reference TRBV7-9 and TRBJ1-2): DTGVSQNPRHKITKRGQNVTFRCDPISEHNRLYWYRQTLGQGPEFLTYFQNEAQLEKSRLLSDRFSAERPKGSFSTLEIQRTEQGDSAMYLCSSSADNPAGYTFGSGTRLTVV.

The rearrangement joins TRBV5-4 to TRBJ2-1; TRBD2 aligns across 8 bases. Trimming cost V 1 base and J 8 bases; bases outside gene matches: 11. Germline CDR1 is SGHNT and CDR2 is YYREEE (reference sequence). CDR3 length: 16 amino acids. The DNA for the CDR3 is TGTGCCAGCAGCTTGCTAATGGGGACTAGATCCGATGAGCAGTTCTTC. Residues: CASSLLMGTRSDEQFF.

V gene TRBV13 combines with J gene TRBJ2-7; 8 bases match TRBD1. The CDR3 is 16 residues long. Trimming cost V 3 bases and J 3 bases; bases outside gene matches: 10. From germline, CDR1 is PRHDT and CDR2 FYEKMQ (reference sequence). This chain's CDR3 is CASSFLQGVRGYEQYF. The CDR3 region has the DNA TGTGCCAGCAGCTTTCTACAGGGGGTTCGAGGCTACGAGCAGTACTTC. Based on the CDR3 plus reference TRBV13 and TRBJ2-7, the full variable domain is AAGVIQSPRHLIKEKRETATLKCYPIPRHDTVYWYQQGPGQDPQFLISFYEKMQSDKGSIPDRFSAQQFSDYHSELNMSSLELGDSALYFCASSFLQGVRGYEQYFGPGTRLTVT.

The gene calls are TRBV19 and TRBJ2-1; 12 nucleotides agree with TRBD2. The CDR3 has 17 residues. The V and J ends lost 3 bases and 4 bases, in that order; junction bases with no gene match: 7. In germline, CDR1 is LNHDA, CDR2 SQIVND (reference sequence). The CDR3 region has the DNA TGTGCCAGTAGTATTTTCGAGACTAGCGGGGGATACAATGAGCAGTTCTTC. Amino acids: CASSIFETSGGYNEQFF.